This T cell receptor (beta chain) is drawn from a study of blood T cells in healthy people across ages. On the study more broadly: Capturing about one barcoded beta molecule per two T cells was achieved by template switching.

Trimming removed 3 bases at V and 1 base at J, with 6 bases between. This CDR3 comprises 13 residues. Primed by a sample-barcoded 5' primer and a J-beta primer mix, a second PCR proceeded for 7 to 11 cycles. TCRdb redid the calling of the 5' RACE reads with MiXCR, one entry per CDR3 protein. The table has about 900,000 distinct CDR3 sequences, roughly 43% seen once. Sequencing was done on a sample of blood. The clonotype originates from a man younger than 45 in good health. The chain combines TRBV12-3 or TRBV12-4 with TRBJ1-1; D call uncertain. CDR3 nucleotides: TGTGCCAGCAGTTTCTTCGGGAACACTGAAGCTTTCTTT. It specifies CASSFFGNTEAFF.